This T cell receptor beta chain was found in a study of identifying expanded T cells in peripheral blood. In the case of this clone: Antigen specificity is unknown.

The table came from immunoSEQ multiplex PCR; TCRdb's copy has only in-frame clones and leaves some out. Counted here are approximately 120,000 clones, approximately 80% occurring once; the ten biggest clones make up 3% to 3.5%. Study findings and constraints: Clone count variance between roughly 2-week samples rose with total template count.

Healthy donors had no documented immune events, such as infections, while sampled. Germline V gives CDR1 SGDLS, CDR2 YYNGEE. CDR3 size: 13 residues. Trimming pared 4 bases from V and 12 bases from J, leaving 14 bases between. Sequencing input: blood. The genes are TRBV9 and TRBJ1-6; no clear D. This TCR was recovered from a person between 18 and 75 years old in good health. This CDR3 reads CASSRIQEGPLHF. The CDR3 bases are TGTGCCAGCAGCCGGATACAAGAGGGACCCCTCCACTTT.